These 31 T cell receptor beta chains were all obtained from the same sample, sequenced in a study of CD8+CD57+ T cells in acquired aplastic anemia. Profiling of TCR beta VDJ combinations and CDR3 sequences used genomic DNA as template. One entry per CDR3 protein, called by TCRdb with MiXCR from the reads. Of about 240,000 distinct CDR3 sequences in the sample, approximately 50% were seen once. In patients chosen for sequencing, flow cytometry had shown CD8+CD57+ cell expansion. Specimen: sorted CD4+, CD8+, or CD8+CD57+ T cells (not recorded which) from PBMCs. These receptors were obtained from a human donor with aplastic anemia.

The chain employs TRBV10-3 and TRBJ1-2; 8 bases fit TRBD1. The CDR3 contains 14 residues. Germline lookup yields CDR1 ENHRY and CDR2 SYGVKD. After removal of 5 bases from V and 3 bases from J, the junction contained 5 bases not matched to a gene. The CDR3 here is CAISRQGKDYGYTF. CDR3 sequence (DNA): TGTGCCATCAGTCGACAGGGGAAGGACTATGGCTACACCTTC.

This clonotype was observed at least ten times. The CDR3 DNA is TGCAGTGCTAGCGGTTACTCCTACAATGAGCAGTTCTTC. It translates to CSASGYSYNEQFF. The chain employs TRBV20-1 and TRBJ2-1, with D unresolved. This CDR3 is built from 13 residues. Germline loops: CDR1 DFQATT, CDR2 SNEGSKA (reference sequence). V lost 3 bases to trimming and J lost 0 bases, with 6 bases between them.

The chain combines TRBV15 with TRBJ2-3; D remains ambiguous. The germline V gene encodes CDR1 LNHNV and CDR2 YYDKDF (reference sequence). This CDR3 region has 13 residues. V shed 8 bases and J shed 3 bases, with 12 bases lying between them. CDR3 protein: CATRAAVTDTQYF. The CDR3 DNA reads TGTGCCACCCGCGCCGCCGTAACAGATACGCAGTATTTT.

A note on this clonotype: The CDR3 does not end in the conserved phenylalanine or tryptophan, so this is likely a read error. Because the CDR3's place on the DNA is in doubt, the DNA is left out and the CDR3 is given as listed by TCRdb. The genes are TRBV27 and TRBJ1-6. The CDR3 extends over 8 residues, inclusive of both ends. Germline CDR1 and CDR2: MNHEY and SMNVEV (reference sequence). CDR3: CASSLTLA.

This clonotype was recorded at least ten times. The V gene is TRBV7-6, the J gene TRBJ1-4; no reliable D call. Per germline, CDR1 SGHVS and CDR2 FNYEAQ. CDR3 size: 13 residues. Trimming removed 1 base at V and 5 bases at J, with 5 bases between. The CDR3 sequence is CASSLESNEKLFF. DNA for the CDR3: TGTGCCAGCAGCTTAGAATCCAATGAAAAACTGTTTTTT.

The V and J genes are TRBV20-1 and TRBJ1-2, with 8 bases aligning to TRBD1. This CDR3 is built from 12 residues. Germline CDR1 reads DFQATT; CDR2 reads SNEGSKA (reference sequence). J gave up 7 bases and V 5 bases, and 6 bases lay outside the gene matches. The CDR3 coding sequence is TGCAGTGCTTGGACAGGGAACACTGGCTACACCTTC. Translated: CSAWTGNTGYTF.

This clonotype has at least ten counts. The chain recombines TRBV27 with TRBJ2-1; D is ambiguous. The CDR3 length is 11 residues. Germline V gene lookup returns CDR1 MNHEY and CDR2 SMNVEV (reference sequence). Trimming took off 5 bases at V and 10 bases at J, with 9 bases between the two ends. CDR3 nucleotide sequence: TGTGCCAGCAGTACGCATCGGGAGCAGTTCTTC. Translating gives CASSTHREQFF.

The genes are TRBV5-1 and TRBJ2-5; D gene uncertain. This CDR3 region has 15 residues. Trimming took 1 base from V and 4 from J, leaving 14 bases between them. Germline CDR1 reads SGHRS; CDR2 reads YFSETQ. The CDR3 here is CASSLRAGLRETQYF. The CDR3 DNA reads TGCGCCAGCAGCTTGAGGGCAGGTCTTCGAGAGACCCAGTACTTC.

The CDR3 reads CASSPYGTTKGGYTF. CDR3 sequence (DNA): TGTGCCAGCAGCCCCTACGGGACGACTAAGGGCGGCTACACCTTC. The chain combines TRBV7-9 with TRBJ1-2; a weak D match, TRBD1 (5 bases). Germline CDR1 is SEHNR and CDR2 is FQNEAQ (reference sequence). This CDR3 contains 15 residues. Deletions cut 5 bases from V and 8 bases from J, with 21 bases between.

This clonotype was detected ten times or more. The chain joins TRBV7-2 to TRBJ1-1; 8 bases line up with TRBD1. After removal of 3 bases from V and 5 bases from J, the junction contained 8 bases not matched to a gene. The CDR3 length is 15 residues. CDR1 and CDR2 from the germline V gene are SGHTA and FQGNSA. CDR3: CASSFYEQGATEAFF. In DNA form, the CDR3 reads TGTGCCAGCAGCTTTTACGAGCAGGGGGCGACTGAAGCTTTCTTT.

The gene calls are TRBV7-3 and TRBJ2-1, with 10 bases fitting TRBD2. CDR3 size: 15 residues. The ends lost 4 bases at V and 6 bases at J; junction bases unmatched: 6. Germline V CDR1 and CDR2: SGHTA, FQGTGA. The CDR3 DNA reads as TGTGCCAGCAGCTCGACTAGCGGGTACCTCAATGAGCAGTTCTTC. It yields the protein CASSSTSGYLNEQFF.

The chain has TRBV29-1 and TRBJ2-2; a possible D gene is TRBD2 (5 bases). CDR3 length: 13 amino acids. V dropped 6 bases and J dropped 5 bases, with 13 bases sitting between them. Germline V gives CDR1 SQVTM, CDR2 ANQGSEA. CDR3 nucleotide sequence: TGCAGCGTGAGGACGGGGAGAACCGGGGAGCTGTTTTTT. Encoded protein: CSVRTGRTGELFF.

This clonotype was detected ten times or more. The V gene is TRBV15, the J gene TRBJ2-5, with 10 bases that match TRBD2. Germline V gene sequence: CDR1 LNHNV, CDR2 YYDKDF (reference sequence). The CDR3 consists of 15 residues. Germline trimming cut 3 bases from V and 4 bases from J; bases unmatched to any gene: 5. The CDR3 DNA reads as TGTGCCACCAGCAGGGAGCGGGGGGGCATAGAGACCCAGTACTTC. It encodes CATSRERGGIETQYF.

The rearrangement links TRBV7-8 to TRBJ2-1; 15 bases fit TRBD2. The V and J ends lost 5 bases and 5 bases, in that order; junction bases with no gene match: 7. CDR1 and CDR2 (germline): SGHVS, FQNEAQ. The CDR3 spans 17 residues. CDR3 bases: TGTGCCAGCAGCCCACCCGGACTAGCGGGAGGGAACAATGAGCAGTTCTTC. Protein: CASSPPGLAGGNNEQFF.

This clonotype was counted many times. This rearrangement joins TRBV13 to TRBJ2-7; possibly TRBD1 for D (6 bases). The CDR3 sequence is 13 residues long. Germline-derived CDR1 and CDR2 are PRHDT and FYEKMQ (reference sequence). V was pared by 5 bases and J by 7 bases, with 15 bases between. CDR3 residues: CASSSPQGLEQYF. CDR3 nucleotide sequence: TGTGCCAGCAGCAGTCCACAGGGCTTGGAGCAGTACTTC.

CDR3 bases: TGTGCCACCAGTGACCGGAACAATCAGCCCCAGCATTTT. Translation gives CATSDRNNQPQHF. V usage is TRBV24-1 and J usage is TRBJ1-5, with unresolved D. Germline lookup yields CDR1 KGHDR and CDR2 SFDVKD. The CDR3 extends over 13 amino acids. V was cut by 4 bases and J by 3 bases, with 6 bases left in between.

This clonotype was recorded a few times. The chain couples TRBV20-1 to TRBJ1-5; D not certain. The V gene lost 3 bases and the J gene lost 4 bases, with 22 bases spanning the gap. Germline V gene lookup returns CDR1 DFQATT and CDR2 SNEGSKA (reference sequence). This CDR3 has 17 residues. The CDR3 nucleotides read TGCAGTGCTAGTTTTGTAGCGGGGATCCTACTTAATCAGCCCCAGCATTTT. Translation gives CSASFVAGILLNQPQHF.

This clonotype was counted a few times. The chain carries TRBV19 and TRBJ1-1; 7 nucleotides match TRBD1. Germline V gives CDR1 LNHDA, CDR2 SQIVND (reference sequence). V lost 9 bases and J lost 1; bases outside the gene matches: 8. The CDR3 consists of 14 residues. CDR3 region: CASTDRDRNTEAFF. The CDR3 DNA reads TGTGCCAGCACCGATCGGGACAGGAACACTGAAGCTTTCTTT.

The chain uses TRBV7-2 and TRBJ2-7; possible D gene TRBD2, 5 bases. CDR1 and CDR2 from the germline V gene are SGHTA and FQGNSA. V shed 6 bases and J shed 6 bases, with 18 bases lying between them. The CDR3 consists of 14 residues. The CDR3 protein is CASSLGSRAGEQYF. For the CDR3, the DNA is TGTGCCAGCAGTTTGGGCAGTAGGGCGGGCGAGCAGTACTTC.

Here the CDR3 reads CATSRDLSGRTQYF. CDR3 nucleotides: TGTGCCACCAGCAGAGATCTAAGTGGTCGTACGCAGTATTTT. The chain carries TRBV15 and TRBJ2-3; D remains ambiguous. V lost 0 bases and J lost 8, with 12 bases in between. This CDR3 comprises 14 residues. In germline, CDR1 is LNHNV, CDR2 YYDKDF (reference sequence).

This clonotype was observed many times. The rearrangement links TRBV7-9 to TRBJ2-7; 11 bases agree with TRBD2. V trimming: 1 base; J trimming: 2 bases; junction bases outside the gene matches: 4. CDR1 and CDR2 (germline): SEHNR, FQNEAQ (reference sequence). The CDR3 contains 16 residues. The CDR3 here is CASSLDTSGGAYEQYF. The CDR3 DNA reads as TGTGCCAGCAGCTTAGATACTAGCGGGGGAGCCTACGAGCAGTACTTC.

The chain couples TRBV11-3 to TRBJ2-1; D gene ambiguous. CDR1 is SGHNT, CDR2 YENEEA, per germline. CDR3 size: 15 residues. The V gene lost 3 bases and the J gene lost 1 base, with 10 bases spanning the gap. CDR3 bases: TGTGCCAGCAGCTTGGGTGGCAGGTCCTACAATGAGCAGTTCTTC. Its protein product is CASSLGGRSYNEQFF. The full variable domain, with the rest looked up from reference TRBV11-3 and TRBJ2-1, is EAGVVQSPRYKIIEKKQPVAFWCNPISGHNTLYWYLQNLGQGPELLIRYENEEAVDDSQLPKDRFSAERLKGVDSTLKIQPAELGDSAVYLCASSLGGRSYNEQFFGPGTRLTVL.

There are many counts of this clonotype. V is TRBV5-8 and J is TRBJ2-3; D remains unclear. Trimming took off 0 bases at V and 1 base at J, with 9 bases between the two ends. The germline V gene encodes CDR1 SGHTS and CDR2 YDEGEE. This CDR3 has 15 residues. This chain's CDR3 is CASSLVEVGTDTQYF. CDR3 DNA: TGTGCCAGCAGCTTGGTGGAAGTAGGCACAGATACGCAGTATTTT.

This clonotype was detected ten times or more. This chain joins TRBV20-1 and TRBJ2-7, with 7 bases fitting TRBD2. Per germline, CDR1 DFQATT and CDR2 SNEGSKA (reference sequence). The junction had 4 bases not matched to a gene; V was cut back by 3 bases and J by 2 bases. This CDR3 has 13 residues. The CDR3 nucleotides read TGCAGTGCTAGTGGCGGGGGACCCTACGAGCAGTACTTC. It yields the protein CSASGGGPYEQYF.

V gene TRBV2 combines with J gene TRBJ2-7; a possible D gene is TRBD2 (5 bases). V lost 8 bases to trimming and J lost 5 bases, with 10 bases between them. The germline gives CDR1 SNHLY, CDR2 FYNNEI. The CDR3 is 11 residues long. The CDR3 nucleotides read TGTGCCAGCGTAATGGAGGACGAGCAGTACTTC. Protein: CASVMEDEQYF.

In its sample, this clonotype was seen a few times. V and J are TRBV27 and TRBJ1-2, with D possibly TRBD1 on 5 matching bases. Germline-derived CDR1 and CDR2 are MNHEY and SMNVEV (reference sequence). CDR3 length equals 14 residues. V gave up 3 bases and J gave up 4 bases, with 12 bases separating them. Written as DNA, the CDR3 is TGTGCCAGCAGTTTTATCGGGGACTCCTATGGCTACACCTTC. Encoded protein: CASSFIGDSYGYTF.

The rearrangement links TRBV6-5 to TRBJ1-1; possibly TRBD1 for D (5 bases). Germline V gene lookup returns CDR1 MNHEY and CDR2 SVGAGI. CDR3 length: 15 amino acids. Trimming left V 0 bases short and J 10 bases short, with 18 bases between. CDR3 nucleotides: TGTGCCAGCAGTTACTCCCCCGGGGGAGGTGACGCAGCTTTCTTT. As protein: CASSYSPGGGDAAFF.

This clonotype has at least ten counts. V gene TRBV28 combines with J gene TRBJ2-7, with TRBD1 identical over 8 bases. V dropped 3 bases and J dropped 7; count of bases not matched to a gene: 11. CDR3 size: 15 residues. Germline lookup yields CDR1 MDHEN and CDR2 SYDVKM. CDR3 residues: CASSFGQGDVGEQYF. The DNA of the CDR3 is TGTGCCAGCAGTTTCGGACAGGGAGATGTTGGTGAGCAGTACTTC.

This clonotype was seen a handful of times. The genes are TRBV6-5 and TRBJ1-6, with 9 bases identical to TRBD1. The V gene end was trimmed by 6 bases and the J gene end by 9 bases; junction bases not matched to a gene: 21. The CDR3 has 19 residues. CDR1 is MNHEY and CDR2 is SVGAGI in the germline V gene. Written as DNA, the CDR3 is TGTGCCAGCAGCATCACTAGGGACAGGGCCGATTCGGGAATTTCACCCCTCCACTTT. Encoded protein: CASSITRDRADSGISPLHF.

In regard to this clonotype: This may come from a read error, since a much larger clone is one base off. The V gene is TRBV6-5, the J gene TRBJ1-1; D remains unclear. V lost 7 bases, J lost 1 base, and 4 bases lay in between. The CDR3 length is 11 residues. Germline values: CDR1 MNHEY, CDR2 SVGAGI. The CDR3, as DNA: TGTGCCAGCATGACGAACACTGAAGCTTTCTTT. Its protein is CASMTNTEAFF.

This chain connects TRBV9 to TRBJ1-2; a possible D gene is TRBD1 (5 bases). V gave up 0 bases and J gave up 4 bases, with 10 bases separating them. Germline V gene sequence: CDR1 SGDLS, CDR2 YYNGEE. This CDR3 spans 14 amino acids. The CDR3 loop reads CASSVEGRAYGYTF. Written as DNA, the CDR3 is TGTGCCAGCAGCGTAGAAGGCAGGGCCTATGGCTACACCTTC.